This TCR beta chain was recorded in a study of shared clonotypes between healthy human individuals. Study-level background: With ages of 18 to 49, the donors were two women and a few men. Each donor's CD8 memory used one plate, CD8 naive two, each CD4 subset three.

Of note for this clone: No antigen is known for it.

Study-wide results and limits: Memory subsets had estimated richness that was generally smaller than that of naive subsets.

Profiling relied on immunoSEQ multiplex PCR, and the TCRdb table lists in-frame clones only, not all of them. The sample yields approximately 100,000 clones, 67% seen once. CDR3 size: 14 residues. Per the germline V gene, CDR1 is SGHRS and CDR2 is YFSETQ. V was pared by 2 bases and J by 5 bases, with 2 bases of the junction left unmatched. The clonotype comes from a woman in her twenties or thirties in good health. The genes are TRBV5-1 and TRBJ2-5; 11 bases map to TRBD2. The sequenced sample was memory CD8+ T cells sorted from blood. Documented subset: CD45RO+ cells pooled with CCR7-negative TemRA cells. CDR3 nucleotides: TGCGCCAGCAGCTTAGGGACTAGCGGCGAGACCCAGTACTTC. It codes for CASSLGTSGETQYF. The full variable domain, its missing parts supplied by reference TRBV5-1 and TRBJ2-5, is KAGVTQTPRYLIKTRGQQVTLSCSPISGHRSVSWYQQTPGQGLQFLFEYFSETQRNKGNFPGRFSGRQFSNSRSEMNVSTLELGDSALYLCASSLGTSGETQYFGPGTRLLVL.